Below, 14 T cell receptor beta chains from the same sample are listed, as sequenced in a study of T cells in Graves' hyperthyroidism and ophthalmopathy. RNA transcripts gave rise to amplified TCR beta CDR3 regions. The TCR CDR3 first-round RT-PCR relied on the HTBI primer set. TCRdb recomputed calls from the multiplex PCR reads with MiXCR, one row per CDR3 protein. In the table there are about 840,000 distinct CDR3 sequences, 38% of which are singletons. The sample was blood. These TCRs come from a man between 18 and 29 years old with Graves' hyperthyroidism.

The chain joins TRBV6-5 to TRBJ2-5; D is unclear. CDR3 length: 13 amino acids. CDR1 is MNHEY, CDR2 SVGAGI, per germline. V was clipped by 6 bases and J by 5 bases, with 13 bases between them. The CDR3 bases are TGTGCCAGCAGCGACGGGCCCGAGGAGACCCAGTACTTC. The encoded protein is CASSDGPEETQYF.

This clonotype has ten or more counts. The chain carries TRBV15 and TRBJ1-3; D uncertain. The germline CDR1 and CDR2 sequences are LNHNV and YYDKDF (reference sequence). CDR3 length: 14 residues. V lost 7 bases and J lost 0, with 10 bases in between. CDR3 loop: CATTGRGSGNTIYF. CDR3 bases: TGTGCCACCACAGGCCGGGGCTCTGGAAACACCATATATTTT. Full variable domain (missing parts from reference TRBV15 and TRBJ1-3): DAMVIQNPRYQVTQFGKPVTLSCSQTLNHNVMYWYQQKSSQAPKLLFHYYDKDFNNEADTPDNFQSRRPNTSFCFLDIRSPGLGDTAMYLCATTGRGSGNTIYFGEGSWLTVV.

The CDR3 nucleotides are TGTGCCAGCAGCCCCCCTAGGACGAACACTGAAGCTTTCTTT. Its protein is CASSPPRTNTEAFF. The rearrangement uses TRBV12-3 or TRBV12-4 and TRBJ1-1; no clear D gene. Between the trimmed V and J ends, which lost 6 bases and 1 base, there was a span of 12 bases. The CDR3 is made up of 14 amino acids.

This chain links TRBV7-3 with TRBJ2-7, with 9 bases fitting TRBD2. Germline CDR1 SGHTA, CDR2 FQGTGA. CDR3 length equals 15 residues. Unmatched junction bases numbered 9, after V lost 5 bases and J lost 4 bases. CDR3 DNA: TGTGCCAGCAGCCTCTCGGGTAGCGGGAGTTACGAGCAGTACTTC. Translated, it gives CASSLSGSGSYEQYF.

V usage is TRBV20-1 and J usage is TRBJ2-3, with D tentatively TRBD2 (5 bases). This CDR3 has 15 amino acids. V dropped 5 bases and J dropped 6 bases, with 21 bases sitting between them. The germline V gene has CDR1 DFQATT and CDR2 SNEGSKA (reference sequence). The DNA for the CDR3 is TGCAGTGCTCCCCCGACTAATTCATTCCCCGATACGCAGTATTTT. Translating gives CSAPPTNSFPDTQYF.

This clonotype was recorded once. Just one base apart from a much larger clone, this may be a read error. The rearrangement joins TRBV15 to TRBJ1-1; the D is unclear. Germline CDR1 LNHNV, CDR2 YYDKDF (reference sequence). Trimming shortened V by 7 bases and J by 8 bases, and 17 bases separated the two germline ends. The CDR3 is 13 amino acids. Written as DNA, the CDR3 is TGTGCCACCACCCATGTTTACAGCGCCGAAGCTTTCTTT. This encodes CATTHVYSAEAFF. The full variable domain, rest sourced from reference TRBV15 and TRBJ1-1, is DAMVIQNPRYQVTQFGKPVTLSCSQTLNHNVMYWYQQKSSQAPKLLFHYYDKDFNNEADTPDNFQSRRPNTSFCFLDIRSPGLGDTAMYLCATTHVYSAEAFFGQGTRLTVV.

The rearrangement uses TRBV5-1 and TRBJ1-6, with TRBD1 as a possible D gene (5 bases). CDR1 is SGHRS, CDR2 YFSETQ, per germline. Trimming took off 3 bases at V and 10 bases at J, with 17 bases between the two ends. The CDR3 has 15 amino acids. The CDR3, as DNA: TGCGCCAGCAGCTCGACTGGGGACCGAAGCTCACCCCTCCACTTT. It translates to CASSSTGDRSSPLHF.

Of note for this clonotype: Sequence at one end of the junction differs from germline and may be a read error. This rearrangement joins TRBV7-9 to TRBJ1-1, with a possible D match to TRBD1 (5 bases). The CDR3 totals 13 residues. Germline V CDR1 and CDR2: SEHNR, FQNEAQ (reference sequence). CDR3 region: CTSSGHGNTEAFF. CDR3 bases: TGTACCAGCAGTGGACATGGAAACACTGAAGCTTTCTTT.

This clonotype has ten or more counts. The V gene is TRBV29-1, the J gene TRBJ2-5, with 8 positions matching TRBD1. CDR1 and CDR2 (germline): SQVTM, ANQGSEA. The CDR3 sequence is 12 residues long. With V trimmed by 5 bases and J by 3 bases, 2 bases remained unmatched. The CDR3: CSVQGAEETQYF. For the CDR3, the DNA is TGCAGCGTTCAGGGGGCTGAAGAGACCCAGTACTTC.

In this sample, this clonotype turned up a few times. The chain employs TRBV9 and TRBJ2-7; D perhaps matches TRBD1 (6 bases). CDR1 and CDR2 from the germline V gene are SGDLS and YYNGEE. The CDR3 consists of 14 residues. V was shortened by 3 bases and J by 0 bases, with 10 bases between the two germline ends. CDR3: CASSARDTSYEQYF. The CDR3 DNA reads as TGTGCCAGCAGCGCCCGGGACACCTCCTACGAGCAGTACTTC.

This clonotype was seen many times. This chain connects TRBV14 to TRBJ2-5; D is unresolved. This CDR3 spans 12 amino acids. Looked up from germline, CDR1 is SGHDN and CDR2 is FVKESK. V lost 4 bases and J 5 bases, leaving 8 bases between the germline ends. In nucleotides, the CDR3 is TGTGCCAGCAGCCGAAAGTATGAGACCCAGTACTTC. It specifies CASSRKYETQYF.

This clonotype was detected only a few times. V is TRBV4-1 and J is TRBJ1-4; no clear D gene. The germline V gene has CDR1 MGHRA and CDR2 YSYEKL. V was pared by 4 bases and J by 8 bases, with 11 bases between. The CDR3 length is 13 residues. The CDR3 reads CASSLLRREKLFF. Here the CDR3 DNA reads TGCGCCAGCAGCCTACTGAGGAGGGAAAAACTGTTTTTT.

This clonotype was detected ten times or more. The V gene is TRBV15, the J gene TRBJ1-3, with a tentative D call TRBD1 (5 bases). Trimming shortened V by 1 base and J by 3 bases, and 10 bases separated the two germline ends. CDR3 length: 15 residues. Germline-derived CDR1 and CDR2 are LNHNV and YYDKDF (reference sequence). The CDR3 nucleotides read TGTGCCACCAGCAGAGGGGCAGGGAATGGAAACACCATATATTTT. Translating gives CATSRGAGNGNTIYF.

This clonotype was detected a few times. The chain recombines TRBV2 with TRBJ1-2; 9 nucleotides agree with TRBD1. The length of the CDR3 is 16 residues. The V gene end was trimmed by 6 bases and the J gene end by 7 bases; junction bases not matched to a gene: 15. Germline assignment: CDR1 SNHLY and CDR2 FYNNEI. The CDR3 nucleotides are TGTGCCAGCAGCCACCCAGTGACAGGGGGTCTAGGTGGCTACACCTTC. It codes for CASSHPVTGGLGGYTF. The full variable domain, in which reference TRBV2 and TRBJ1-2 provide the parts outside the CDR3, is EPEVTQTPSHQVTQMGQEVILRCVPISNHLYFYWYRQILGQKVEFLVSFYNNEISEKSEIFDDQFSVERPDGSNFTLKIRSTKLEDSAMYFCASSHPVTGGLGGYTFGSGTRLTVV.